This paragraph reports one T cell receptor (beta chain). The data belong to a study of blood T cell repertoires in COVID-19. The CDR3 totals 14 residues. Germline V gives CDR1 MNHEY, CDR2 SVGEGT. The V and J ends lost 0 bases and 14 bases, in that order; junction bases with no gene match: 6. Profiling relied on immunoSEQ multiplex PCR, and the TCRdb table lists in-frame clones only, not all of them. The table lists around 200,000 clones, roughly 84% of them singletons. Sequencing input: peripheral blood. The origin of this receptor is a woman over 75 with acute or convalescent COVID-19. The rearrangement links TRBV6-2 or TRBV6-3 to TRBJ2-5, with 13 bases fitting TRBD2. The chain's CDR3 is CASSYSWTSGRSYF. The CDR3 DNA follows: TGTGCCAGCAGTTACTCATGGACTAGCGGGAGATCCTACTTC.